This T cell receptor beta chain comes out of a study of blood T cell repertoires in COVID-19. Across the whole study: In each case, the material was cDNA or gDNA derived from T cells, B-cell-depleted T cells, or PBMCs.

Some clones are missing from TCRdb's copy, which holds only in-frame ones; the method was immunoSEQ multiplex PCR. The sample yields more than 350,000 clones, 80% to 90% seen once. Among Cohort 3 donors, those recovered had two negative PCRs, clearance, or symptom resolution. The specimen was PBMCs or T cells enriched from blood (not recorded which). The source is a woman between 50 and 59 years old who had recovered from COVID-19.

Written as DNA, the CDR3 is TGTGCCAGCTCACCAGGCGGCAGGGGAGTATTTGAAAAACTGTTTTTT. Translation gives CASSPGGRGVFEKLFF. The rearrangement uses TRBV18 and TRBJ1-4; D is perhaps TRBD1 (6 bases). Germline V CDR1 and CDR2: KGHSH, LQKENI. This CDR3 comprises 16 residues. The V end lost 2 bases, the J end lost 7 bases, and 17 bases lay between the germline ends.